A selection of T cell receptor beta chains follows, all from one sample in a study of T cell repertoires in MIS-A myocarditis. Clones were sequenced by immunoSEQ multiplex PCR, and TCRdb holds only the in-frame ones, with some missing. The sample has 15,000 or so clones; around 70% are singletons. Sequenced material: left ventricle heart tissue obtained at autopsy. The receptors originated from a man younger than 30 with fulminant myocarditis from multisystem inflammatory syndrome in adults (MIS-A) after COVID-19. Both conserved end residues are trimmed from each CDR3. The listing skips clone size in some rows; elsewhere it reads once, few, many or a size class.

>TRBV7-2|.
ASSLVAGVSAGEQY
>TRBV2|.
ASSEAGQGDSYEQY
>TRBV14|few
ASSRMRGWNTEAF
>TRBV7-9|.
ASSAIGPAPVGSYGYT
>TRBV7-9|few
ASSPGQGWDYGYT
>TRBV19|.
ASSFTGTGDYEQY
>TRBV5-6|.
ASSLPDNYSGNTIY
>TRBV15|once
ATSRARGGYYEQY
>TRBV7-2|.
ASSLGGYGNQPQH
>TRBV6-5|few
ASRGGQYTEAF
>TRBV7-2|.
ASSETNKGPSATDTQY
>TRBV7-9|.
ASSFPGGAATQY
>TRBV5-6|large
ASSFYGDAYEQY
>TRBV9|few
ASSVWDRGDEKLF
>TRBV4-1|few
ASSQDDSTNQPQH
>TRBV11-3|once
ASSLAPRGTGELF
>TRBV24-1|few
ATSDPASGTGSTGELF
>TRBV28|.
ASSLEGVRDSPLH
>TRBV5-1|.
ASSLTSGAGGTQY
>TRBV20-1|.
SAREDETQY
>TRBV29-1|few
SVEDGGNTNTEAF
>TRBV4-1|.
ASSQDPEGYGYT
>TRBV5-1|.
ASSSLERNEQF
>TRBV2|.
ASSPLTGTNNSPLH
>TRBV5-5|.
ASSLGWSNSPLH
>TRBV6-5|.
ASSYGGSYNSPLH
>TRBV7-3|.
ASSSLGSGSLADTQY
>TRBV6-5|.
ASRVTANGNTIY
>TRBV18|few
ASSLGRANYGYT
>TRBV12-3/TRBV12-4|.
ASRYHSNQPQH
>TRBV3-1/TRBV3-2|.
ASSQQGNYGYT
>TRBV5-4|.
ASSLGHSKGIYEQY